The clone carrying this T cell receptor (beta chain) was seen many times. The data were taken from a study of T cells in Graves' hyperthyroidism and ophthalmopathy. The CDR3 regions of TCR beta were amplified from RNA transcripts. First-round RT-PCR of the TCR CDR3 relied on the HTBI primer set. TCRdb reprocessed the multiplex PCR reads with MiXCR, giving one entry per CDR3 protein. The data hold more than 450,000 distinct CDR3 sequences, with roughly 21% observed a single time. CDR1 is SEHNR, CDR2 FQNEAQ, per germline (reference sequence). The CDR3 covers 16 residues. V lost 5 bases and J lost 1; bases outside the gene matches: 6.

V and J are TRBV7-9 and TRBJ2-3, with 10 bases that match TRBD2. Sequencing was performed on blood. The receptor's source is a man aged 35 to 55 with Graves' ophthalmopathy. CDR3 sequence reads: CASSKKREGRTDTQYF. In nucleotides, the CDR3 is TGTGCCAGCAGCAAAAAGCGGGAGGGCCGCACAGATACGCAGTATTTT.